Below, 20 T cell receptor beta chains from the same sample are listed, as sequenced in a study of cytomegalovirus exposure and HLA in healthy donors. Primers included in the PCR were 60 Vbeta and 13 Jbeta primers. Generated by immunoSEQ multiplex PCR, the TCRdb table keeps only in-frame clones and is missing some. The data contain roughly 160,000 clones, approximately 84% of them singletons. The sequenced sample consisted of PBMCs. Every receptor here comes from a young man in good health and CMV-seronegative.

CDR3 coding DNA: TGTGCCAGCAGCGGGGGACAGGGAACCCCCATACGACAGTTCTTC. It encodes CASSGGQGTPIRQFF. The chain links TRBV9 to TRBJ2-1; 9 positions agree with TRBD1. This CDR3 contains 15 residues. Germline V CDR1 and CDR2: SGDLS, YYNGEE. Trimming took 3 bases from V and 13 from J; bases not matched to a gene: 14. Together with reference TRBV9 and TRBJ2-1, the CDR3 gives the full variable domain: DSGVTQTPKHLITATGQRVTLRCSPRSGDLSVYWYQQSLDQGLQFLIQYYNGEERAKGNILERFSAQQFPDLHSELNLSSLELGDSALYFCASSGGQGTPIRQFFGPGTRLTVL.

This chain joins TRBV10-2 and TRBJ2-1; D remains ambiguous. The CDR3 spans 15 residues. Trimming shortened V by 0 bases and J by 7 bases, and 13 bases separated the two germline ends. Germline loops: CDR1 WSHSY, CDR2 SAAADI. This chain's CDR3 is CASSESRPNPNEQFF. CDR3 nucleotide sequence: TGCGCCAGCAGTGAGTCGCGGCCGAACCCTAATGAGCAGTTCTTC.

V usage is TRBV29-1 and J usage is TRBJ2-2, with a weak D call TRBD2 (5 bases). V lost 3 bases, J lost 1 base, and 15 bases lay in between. Germline V gene sequence: CDR1 SQVTM, CDR2 ANQGSEA. This CDR3 contains 16 residues. The CDR3 is CSVDLRVCRNTGELFF. The DNA for the CDR3 is TGCAGCGTTGACCTGAGGGTTTGTAGGAACACCGGGGAGCTGTTTTTT.

The V call is TRBV6-6, the J call TRBJ1-2, with 7 bases identical to TRBD1. This CDR3 contains 15 residues. Germline-derived CDR1 and CDR2 are MNHNY and SVGAGI (reference sequence). V trimming: 5 bases; J trimming: 2 bases; junction bases outside the gene matches: 8. The CDR3 bases are TGTGCCAGCAGTCCTCTCGGACAGGCGAACTATGGCTACACCTTC. Translated, it gives CASSPLGQANYGYTF.

This chain uses TRBV30 with TRBJ1-6, with TRBD1 matching 8 bases. Germline CDR1 GTSNPN, CDR2 SVGIG (reference sequence). V shed 3 bases and J 6 bases; nucleotides not matched to a gene: 10. The CDR3 is 16 amino acids. The DNA for the CDR3 is TGTGCCTGGAGCCTTTCCGTTCAGGGGGCTAATTCACCCCTCCACTTT. Translating gives CAWSLSVQGANSPLHF.

The J gene is TRBJ2-7, the V gene TRBV11-1, with 11 bases that match TRBD2. CDR1 is SGHAT, CDR2 FQDESV, per germline (reference sequence). J gave up 2 bases and V 4 bases, and 4 bases lay outside the gene matches. This CDR3 is 15 amino acids long. Here the CDR3 DNA reads TGTGCCAGCAGCTACGGGACTAGCGGCACCTACGAGCAGTACTTC. This sequence encodes CASSYGTSGTYEQYF.

This clone came up a few times. The V gene is TRBV7-9, the J gene TRBJ1-1; unclear D gene. V gave up 1 base and J gave up 1 base, with 22 bases separating them. Germline CDR1 is SEHNR and CDR2 is FQNEAQ (reference sequence). The CDR3 covers 19 residues. The CDR3 DNA sequence: TGTGCCAGCAGCTTAGGTGGAGGGTTAGGAAGCAAACAGAACACTGAAGCTTTCTTT. Translation gives CASSLGGGLGSKQNTEAFF.

The chain uses TRBV5-1 and TRBJ2-3; 16 positions match TRBD2. In germline, CDR1 is SGHRS, CDR2 YFSETQ. The CDR3 runs to 18 residues. V was clipped by 3 bases and J by 3 bases; unmatched bases: 7. The CDR3 loop reads CASSSGLAGGRGTDTQYF. The CDR3, as DNA: TGCGCCAGCAGCTCGGGACTAGCGGGGGGGCGAGGAACAGATACGCAGTATTTT.

The chain has TRBV7-9 and TRBJ2-2; possibly TRBD1 for D (5 bases). The CDR3 has 15 residues. Germline loops: CDR1 SEHNR, CDR2 FQNEAQ (reference sequence). Trimming shortened V by 11 bases and J by 0 bases, and 16 bases separated the two germline ends. CDR3 loop: CAASWGSSNTGELFF. The DNA for the CDR3 is TGTGCCGCAAGCTGGGGCAGTTCGAACACCGGGGAGCTGTTTTTT. The complete variable domain, with remaining parts taken from reference TRBV7-9 and TRBJ2-2, reads DTGVSQNPRHKITKRGQNVTFRCDPISEHNRLYWYRQTLGQGPEFLTYFQNEAQLEKSRLLSDRFSAERPKGSFSTLEIQRTEQGDSAMYLCAASWGSSNTGELFFGEGSRLTVL.

The V gene is TRBV6-4, the J gene TRBJ2-3; 9 bases line up with TRBD2. Germline assignment: CDR1 MRHNA and CDR2 SNTAGT. V trimming: 5 bases; J trimming: 1 base; junction bases outside the gene matches: 4. There are 15 residues in the CDR3. As DNA, the CDR3 is TGTGCCAGCAGTCCAGAGCGGGGGGGCACAGATACGCAGTATTTT. Translation gives CASSPERGGTDTQYF.

Of note for this clone: This sample also contains other DNA sequences that code for the same CDR3. The chain uses TRBV5-4 and TRBJ2-2; 14 nucleotides match TRBD2. From germline, CDR1 is SGHNT and CDR2 YYREEE (reference sequence). The CDR3 covers 17 residues. Unmatched junction bases numbered 5, after V lost 2 bases and J lost 5 bases. This CDR3 is CASSLVGLAGVTGELFF. CDR3 in DNA: TGTGCCAGCAGCTTAGTGGGACTAGCGGGAGTGACCGGGGAGCTGTTTTTT.

Notes on this clone: One end of the junction fails to match germline, which may point to a read error. The sample has other DNA sequences that encode this CDR3 too. The gene calls are TRBV29-1 and TRBJ1-2, with D possibly TRBD1 on 6 matching bases. The germline gives CDR1 SQVTM, CDR2 ANQGSEA. This CDR3 contains 14 residues. In DNA form, the CDR3 reads TGCAGTGTTGAGGGAGTACAGGGCAGCTATGGCTACACCTTC. This translates into CSVEGVQGSYGYTF.

The V and J genes are TRBV2 and TRBJ1-2; perhaps TRBD1 as D (5 bases). This CDR3 region has 14 residues. CDR1 and CDR2 (germline): SNHLY, FYNNEI. V lost 5 bases and J lost 4, with 14 bases in between. The CDR3, as DNA: TGTGCCAGCAGTCAGGTCGGGGGAGGCTATGGCTACACCTTC. Amino acid sequence: CASSQVGGGYGYTF.

The table lists this clone with a few counts. The V call is TRBV15, the J call TRBJ1-6; no clear D gene. The CDR3 spans 15 residues. The V and J ends lost 0 bases and 8 bases respectively, with 11 bases between them. Germline-derived CDR1 and CDR2 are LNHNV and YYDKDF (reference sequence). DNA for the CDR3: TGTGCCACCAGCAGAGAACAGATGGTCGATTCACCCCTCCACTTT. This translates into CATSREQMVDSPLHF.

This clone came up once. Other nucleotide sequences in the sample specify the same CDR3. This rearrangement joins TRBV4-3 to TRBJ2-7, with 7 nucleotides matching TRBD2. The J segment lost 1 base and the V segment lost 1 base, leaving 4 bases of the junction unmatched. This CDR3 has 15 amino acids. The germline CDR1 and CDR2 sequences are LGHNA and YSLEER. The CDR3 sequence: CASSQGPSGSYEQYF. CDR3 nucleotides: TGCGCCAGCAGCCAAGGACCTAGCGGATCCTACGAGCAGTACTTC.

This clone was found a few times. This chain links TRBV19 with TRBJ1-6; TRBD1 matches at 8 bases. The CDR3 is 16 amino acids. Germline CDR1 is LNHDA and CDR2 is SQIVND (reference sequence). With V trimmed by 4 bases and J by 13 bases, 15 bases remained unmatched. The CDR3 DNA follows: TGTGCCAGTAGTAGCCTCCGGGGACAGGACATTCGGCCCCTCCACTTT. Translating it yields CASSSLRGQDIRPLHF.

This clone was detected once. A junction boundary mismatches the germline segment, possibly from a read error. The CDR3 protein is CSSSSLGYGYTF. The CDR3 nucleotides are TGTTCCAGCAGCTCCCTCGGGTATGGCTACACCTTC. This chain links TRBV7-9 with TRBJ1-2; D unresolved. CDR1 and CDR2 from the germline V gene are SEHNR and FQNEAQ (reference sequence). The CDR3 extends over 12 amino acids.

CDR3: CASSVERRSSYEQYF. As DNA, the CDR3 is TGTGCCAGCAGTGTAGAGCGGCGATCATCCTACGAGCAGTACTTC. The chain links TRBV2 to TRBJ2-7; possibly TRBD2 for D (5 bases). Germline V gene sequence: CDR1 SNHLY, CDR2 FYNNEI. Trimming removed 4 bases from V and 1 base from J, with 14 bases in between. CDR3 size: 15 residues.

V usage is TRBV27 and J usage is TRBJ2-1; TRBD2 matches at 7 bases. The CDR3 extends over 15 amino acids. Per germline, CDR1 MNHEY and CDR2 SMNVEV (reference sequence). After removal of 5 bases from V and 4 bases from J, the junction contained 8 bases not matched to a gene. The CDR3 DNA follows: TGTGCCAGCAGTCCCGGACTAGTGAGGTACAATGAGCAGTTCTTC. It specifies CASSPGLVRYNEQFF.

This clone was counted between two and nine times. The rearrangement joins TRBV19 to TRBJ2-3, with D possibly being TRBD2 (5 bases). The V end was cut by 3 bases, the J end by 1 base, with 11 bases between. CDR1 and CDR2 (germline): LNHDA, SQIVND (reference sequence). The CDR3 has 15 residues. The CDR3, as DNA: TGTGCCAGTAGTATCGGAGGCCTCGGCACAGATACGCAGTATTTT. Translation gives CASSIGGLGTDTQYF. The variable domain in full, completed from reference TRBV19 and TRBJ2-3, reads DGGITQSPKYLFRKEGQNVTLSCEQNLNHDAMYWYRQDPGQGLRLIYYSQIVNDFQKGDIAEGYSVSREKKESFPLTVTSAQKNPTAFYLCASSIGGLGTDTQYFGPGTRLTVL.